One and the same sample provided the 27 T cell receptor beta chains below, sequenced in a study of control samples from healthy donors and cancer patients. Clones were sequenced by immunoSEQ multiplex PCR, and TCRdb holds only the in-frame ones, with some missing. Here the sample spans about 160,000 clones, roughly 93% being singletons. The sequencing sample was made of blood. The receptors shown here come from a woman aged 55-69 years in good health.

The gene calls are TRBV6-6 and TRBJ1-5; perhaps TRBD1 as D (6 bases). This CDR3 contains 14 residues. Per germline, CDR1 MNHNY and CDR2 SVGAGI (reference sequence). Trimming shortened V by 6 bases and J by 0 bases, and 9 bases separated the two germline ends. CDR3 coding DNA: TGTGCCAGCAGGTACAGGGATAGCAATCAGCCCCAGCATTTT. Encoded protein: CASRYRDSNQPQHF.

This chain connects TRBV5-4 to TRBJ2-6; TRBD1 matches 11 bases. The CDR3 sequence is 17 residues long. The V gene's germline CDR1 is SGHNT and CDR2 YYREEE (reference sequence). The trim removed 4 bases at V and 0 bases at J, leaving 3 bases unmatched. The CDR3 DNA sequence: TGTGCCAGCAGCCCGGGACAGGGGGACTCTGGGGCCAACGTCCTGACTTTC. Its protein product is CASSPGQGDSGANVLTF.

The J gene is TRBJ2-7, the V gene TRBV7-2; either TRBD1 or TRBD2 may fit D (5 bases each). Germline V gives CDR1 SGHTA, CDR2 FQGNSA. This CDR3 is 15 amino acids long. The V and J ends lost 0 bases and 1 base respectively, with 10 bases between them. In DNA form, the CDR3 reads TGTGCCAGCAGCTTAGCCGGGACGCCGTCCTACGAGCAGTACTTC. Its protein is CASSLAGTPSYEQYF.

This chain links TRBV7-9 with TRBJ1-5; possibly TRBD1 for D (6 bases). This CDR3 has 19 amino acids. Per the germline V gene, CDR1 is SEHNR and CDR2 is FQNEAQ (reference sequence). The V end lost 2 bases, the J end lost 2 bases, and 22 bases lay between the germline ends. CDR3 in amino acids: CASSLWVGRGGLGNQPQHF. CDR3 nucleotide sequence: TGTGCCAGCAGCTTATGGGTAGGCAGGGGAGGACTGGGCAATCAGCCCCAGCATTTT.

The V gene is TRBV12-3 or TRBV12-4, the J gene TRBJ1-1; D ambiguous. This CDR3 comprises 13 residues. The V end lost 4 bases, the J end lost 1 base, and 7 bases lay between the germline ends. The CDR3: CASSSRRNTEAFF. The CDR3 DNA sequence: TGTGCCAGCAGTTCCCGGCGGAACACTGAAGCTTTCTTT.

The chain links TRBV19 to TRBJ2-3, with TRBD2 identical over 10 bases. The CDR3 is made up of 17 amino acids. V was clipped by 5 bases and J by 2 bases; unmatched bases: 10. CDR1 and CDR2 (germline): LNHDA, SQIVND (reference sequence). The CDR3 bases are TGTGCCAGTAGTCCCGCCCGGCTAGCGGGGGACACAGATACGCAGTATTTT. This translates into CASSPARLAGDTDTQYF.

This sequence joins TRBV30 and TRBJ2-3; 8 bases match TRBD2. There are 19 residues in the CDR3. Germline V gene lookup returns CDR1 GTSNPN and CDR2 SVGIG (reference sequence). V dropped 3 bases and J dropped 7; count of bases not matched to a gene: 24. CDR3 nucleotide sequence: TGTGCCTGGAGCCGCCAAGGGGGGACTAGAGGGGGAGGGAGGAATACGCAGTATTTT. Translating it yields CAWSRQGGTRGGGRNTQYF.

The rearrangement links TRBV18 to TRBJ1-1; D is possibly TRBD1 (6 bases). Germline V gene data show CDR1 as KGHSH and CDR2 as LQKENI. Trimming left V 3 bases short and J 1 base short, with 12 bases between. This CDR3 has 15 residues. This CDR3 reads CASSPTQGWNTEAFF. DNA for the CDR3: TGTGCCAGCTCACCGACACAGGGTTGGAACACTGAAGCTTTCTTT. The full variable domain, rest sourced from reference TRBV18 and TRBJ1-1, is NAGVMQNPRHLVRRRGQEARLRCSPMKGHSHVYWYRQLPEEGLKFMVYLQKENIIDESGMPKERFSAEFPKEGPSILRIQQVVRGDSAAYFCASSPTQGWNTEAFFGQGTRLTVV.

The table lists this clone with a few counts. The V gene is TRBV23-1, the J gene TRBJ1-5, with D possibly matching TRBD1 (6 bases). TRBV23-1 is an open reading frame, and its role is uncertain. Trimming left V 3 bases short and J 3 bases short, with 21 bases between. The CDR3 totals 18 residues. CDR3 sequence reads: CASSQRGTPEGTNQPQHF. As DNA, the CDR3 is TGCGCCAGCAGTCAGCGCGGGACACCGGAAGGTACCAATCAGCCCCAGCATTTT.

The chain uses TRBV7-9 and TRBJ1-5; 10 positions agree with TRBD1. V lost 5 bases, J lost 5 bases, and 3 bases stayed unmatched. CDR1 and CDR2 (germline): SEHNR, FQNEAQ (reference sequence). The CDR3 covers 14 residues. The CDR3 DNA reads TGTGCCAGCAGCCCCGGGACAGGGGATCAGCCCCAGCATTTT. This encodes CASSPGTGDQPQHF.

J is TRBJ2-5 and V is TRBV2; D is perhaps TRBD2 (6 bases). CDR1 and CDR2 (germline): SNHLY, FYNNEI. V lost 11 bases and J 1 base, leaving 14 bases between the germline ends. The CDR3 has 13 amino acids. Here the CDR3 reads CAGASELQETQYF. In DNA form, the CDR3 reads TGTGCCGGGGCTAGCGAACTCCAAGAGACCCAGTACTTC. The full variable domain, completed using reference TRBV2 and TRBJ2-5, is EPEVTQTPSHQVTQMGQEVILRCVPISNHLYFYWYRQILGQKVEFLVSFYNNEISEKSEIFDDQFSVERPDGSNFTLKIRSTKLEDSAMYFCAGASELQETQYFGPGTRLLVL.

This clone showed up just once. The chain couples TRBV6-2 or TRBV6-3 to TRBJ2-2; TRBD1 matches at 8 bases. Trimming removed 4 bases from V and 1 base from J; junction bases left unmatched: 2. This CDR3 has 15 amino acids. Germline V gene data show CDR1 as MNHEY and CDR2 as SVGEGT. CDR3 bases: TGTGCCAGCAGTTCGGGGACAGGGAACACCGGGGAGCTGTTTTTT. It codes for CASSSGTGNTGELFF.

Written as DNA, the CDR3 is TGTGCCAGCAGCCAAGCGGGGCAGAGATACAACTATGGCTACACCTTC. Translating it yields CASSQAGQRYNYGYTF. The rearrangement uses TRBV3-1 (or the pseudogene TRBV3-2) and TRBJ1-2; possible D gene TRBD1, 5 bases. Germline V gene sequence: CDR1 LGHDT, CDR2 YNNKEL (reference sequence). The V end was cut by 1 base, the J end by 2 bases, with 14 bases between. This CDR3 is 16 amino acids long.

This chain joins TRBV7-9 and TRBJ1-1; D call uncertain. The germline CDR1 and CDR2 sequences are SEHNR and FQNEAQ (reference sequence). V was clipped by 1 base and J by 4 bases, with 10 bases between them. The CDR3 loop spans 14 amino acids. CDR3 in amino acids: CASSLGGWGTEAFF. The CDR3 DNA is TGTGCCAGCAGCTTAGGCGGGTGGGGCACTGAAGCTTTCTTT. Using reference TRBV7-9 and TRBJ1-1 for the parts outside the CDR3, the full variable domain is DTGVSQNPRHKITKRGQNVTFRCDPISEHNRLYWYRQTLGQGPEFLTYFQNEAQLEKSRLLSDRFSAERPKGSFSTLEIQRTEQGDSAMYLCASSLGGWGTEAFFGQGTRLTVV.

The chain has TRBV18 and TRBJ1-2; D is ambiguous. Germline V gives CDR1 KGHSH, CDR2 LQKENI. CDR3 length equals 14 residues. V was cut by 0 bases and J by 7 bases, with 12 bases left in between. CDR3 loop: CASSPPADIGGYTF. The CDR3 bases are TGTGCCAGCTCACCACCCGCTGATATCGGTGGCTACACCTTC.

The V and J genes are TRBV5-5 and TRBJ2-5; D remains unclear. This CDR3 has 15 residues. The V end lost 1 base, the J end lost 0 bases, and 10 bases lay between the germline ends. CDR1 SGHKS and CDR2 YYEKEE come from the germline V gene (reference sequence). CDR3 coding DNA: TGTGCCAGCAGCTTGTGGCCCGGATACCAAGAGACCCAGTACTTC. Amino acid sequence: CASSLWPGYQETQYF.

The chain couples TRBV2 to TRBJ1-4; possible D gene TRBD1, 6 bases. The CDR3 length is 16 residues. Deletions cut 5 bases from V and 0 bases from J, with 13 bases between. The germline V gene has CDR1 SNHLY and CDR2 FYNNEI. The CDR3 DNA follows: TGTGCCAGCAGTTATCGGACAGCTGCAACTAATGAAAAACTGTTTTTT. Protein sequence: CASSYRTAATNEKLFF.

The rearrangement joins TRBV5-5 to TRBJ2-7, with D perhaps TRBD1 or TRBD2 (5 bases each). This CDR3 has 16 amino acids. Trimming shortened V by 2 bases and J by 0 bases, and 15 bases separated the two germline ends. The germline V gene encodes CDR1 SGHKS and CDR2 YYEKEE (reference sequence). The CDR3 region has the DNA TGTGCCAGCAGCTTCCTTTCTTGGGGGAGCTCCTACGAGCAGTACTTC. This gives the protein CASSFLSWGSSYEQYF.

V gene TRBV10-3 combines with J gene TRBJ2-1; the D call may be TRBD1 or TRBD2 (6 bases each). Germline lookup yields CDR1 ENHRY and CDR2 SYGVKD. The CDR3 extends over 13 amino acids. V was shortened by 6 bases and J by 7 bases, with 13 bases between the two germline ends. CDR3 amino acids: CAIRKGGGNEQFF. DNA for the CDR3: TGTGCCATCAGGAAGGGGGGAGGTAATGAGCAGTTCTTC.

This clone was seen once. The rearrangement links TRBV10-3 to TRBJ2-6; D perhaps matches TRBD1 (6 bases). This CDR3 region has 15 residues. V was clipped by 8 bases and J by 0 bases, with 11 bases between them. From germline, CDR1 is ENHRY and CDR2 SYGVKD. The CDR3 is CAIGRGLSGANVLTF. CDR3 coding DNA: TGTGCCATCGGCAGGGGCCTCTCTGGGGCCAACGTCCTGACTTTC.

This CDR3 reads CAMVFGRQSHEQYF. Written as DNA, the CDR3 is TGTGCCATGGTCTTTGGCAGACAGTCCCACGAGCAGTACTTC. The chain combines TRBV11-2 with TRBJ2-7; TRBD1 might be the D (5 bases). CDR3 length equals 14 residues. V lost 10 bases and J 5 bases, leaving 21 bases between the germline ends. CDR1 and CDR2 (germline): SGHAT, FQNNGV.

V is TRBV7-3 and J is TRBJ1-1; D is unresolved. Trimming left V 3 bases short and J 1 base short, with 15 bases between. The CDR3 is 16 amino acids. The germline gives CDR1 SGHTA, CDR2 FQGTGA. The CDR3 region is CASSFSLPGTNTEAFF. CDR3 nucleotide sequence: TGTGCCAGCAGCTTTTCCCTGCCGGGAACGAACACTGAAGCTTTCTTT.

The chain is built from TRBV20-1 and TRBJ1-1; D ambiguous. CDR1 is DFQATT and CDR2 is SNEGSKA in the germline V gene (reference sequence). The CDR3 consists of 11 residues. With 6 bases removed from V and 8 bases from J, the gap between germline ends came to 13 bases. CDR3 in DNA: TGCAGTGCAAGAACTCACAAAGAAGCTTTCTTT. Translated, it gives CSARTHKEAFF.

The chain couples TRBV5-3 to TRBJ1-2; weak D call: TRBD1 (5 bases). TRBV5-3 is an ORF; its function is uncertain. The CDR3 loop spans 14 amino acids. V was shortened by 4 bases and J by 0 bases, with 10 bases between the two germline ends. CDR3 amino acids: CARSGRGPNYGYTF. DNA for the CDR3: TGTGCCAGAAGCGGAAGGGGACCTAACTATGGCTACACCTTC.

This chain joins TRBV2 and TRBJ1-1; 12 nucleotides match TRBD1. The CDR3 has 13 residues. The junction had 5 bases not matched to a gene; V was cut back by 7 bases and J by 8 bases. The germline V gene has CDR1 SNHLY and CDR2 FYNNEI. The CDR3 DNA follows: TGTGCCAGCAAGGGGGACAGGGGGCAAGAAGCTTTCTTT. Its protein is CASKGDRGQEAFF.

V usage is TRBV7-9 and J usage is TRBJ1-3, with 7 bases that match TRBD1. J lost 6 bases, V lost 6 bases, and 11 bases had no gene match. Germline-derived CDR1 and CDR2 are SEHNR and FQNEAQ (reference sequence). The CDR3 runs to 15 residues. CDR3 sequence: CASRPGLGQENTIYF. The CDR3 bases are TGTGCCAGCAGACCGGGGCTCGGACAGGAAAACACCATATATTTT.

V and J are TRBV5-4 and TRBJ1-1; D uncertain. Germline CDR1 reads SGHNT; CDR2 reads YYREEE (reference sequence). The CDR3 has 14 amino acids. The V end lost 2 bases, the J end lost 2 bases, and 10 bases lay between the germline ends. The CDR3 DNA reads TGTGCCAGCAGCTTTCGGTCCGAAAACACTGAAGCTTTCTTT. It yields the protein CASSFRSENTEAFF.